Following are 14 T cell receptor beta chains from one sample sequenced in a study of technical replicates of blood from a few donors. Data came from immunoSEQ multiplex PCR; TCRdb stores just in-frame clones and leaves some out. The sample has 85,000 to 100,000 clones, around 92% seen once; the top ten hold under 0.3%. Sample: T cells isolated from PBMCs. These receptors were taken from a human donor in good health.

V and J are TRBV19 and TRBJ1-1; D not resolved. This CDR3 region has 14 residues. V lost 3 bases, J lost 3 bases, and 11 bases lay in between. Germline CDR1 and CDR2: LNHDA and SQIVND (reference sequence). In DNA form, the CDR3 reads TGTGCCAGTAGTATGTCGGGGTTGTACACTGAAGCTTTCTTT. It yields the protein CASSMSGLYTEAFF.

In DNA, the CDR3 is TGCGCCAGCAGGGAGAGGCGGGACAGGGTGGAAACTGCAACTAATGAAAAACTGTTTTTT. Encoded protein: CASRERRDRVETATNEKLFF. The chain is built from TRBV10-1 and TRBJ1-4, with 9 bases aligning to TRBD1. This CDR3 has 20 amino acids. J was trimmed by 0 bases and V by 6 bases; bases with no gene match: 17. CDR1 is WNHNN and CDR2 is SYGVQD in the germline V gene (reference sequence).

The chain's CDR3 is CASSENLHNTEAFF. The DNA of the CDR3 is TGTGCCAGCAGTGAGAATTTACACAACACTGAAGCTTTCTTT. V usage is TRBV6-1 and J usage is TRBJ1-1; no clear D gene. Germline CDR1 and CDR2: MNHNS and SASEGT. Deletions cut 3 bases from V and 2 bases from J, with 10 bases between. CDR3 length equals 14 residues.

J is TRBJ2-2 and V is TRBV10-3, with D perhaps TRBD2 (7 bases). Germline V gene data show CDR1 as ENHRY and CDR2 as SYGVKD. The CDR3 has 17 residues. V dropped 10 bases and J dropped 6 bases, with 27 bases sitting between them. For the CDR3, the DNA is TGTGCCACCGCGCACAGGGAGAGCGGGGCATCGGCCGGGGAGCTGTTTTTT. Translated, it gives CATAHRESGASAGELFF.

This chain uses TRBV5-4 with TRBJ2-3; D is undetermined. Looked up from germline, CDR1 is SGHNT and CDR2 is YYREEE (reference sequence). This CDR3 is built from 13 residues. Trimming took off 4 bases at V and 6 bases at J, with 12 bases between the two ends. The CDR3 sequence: CASSQVSTDTQYF. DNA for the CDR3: TGTGCCAGCAGCCAGGTATCAACGGATACGCAGTATTTT.

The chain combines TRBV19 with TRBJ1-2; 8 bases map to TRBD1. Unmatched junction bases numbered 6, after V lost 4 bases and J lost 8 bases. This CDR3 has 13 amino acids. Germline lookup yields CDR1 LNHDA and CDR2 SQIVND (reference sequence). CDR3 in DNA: TGTGCCAGTAGTACTGGACAGGGCGGCGGCTACACCTTC. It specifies CASSTGQGGGYTF.

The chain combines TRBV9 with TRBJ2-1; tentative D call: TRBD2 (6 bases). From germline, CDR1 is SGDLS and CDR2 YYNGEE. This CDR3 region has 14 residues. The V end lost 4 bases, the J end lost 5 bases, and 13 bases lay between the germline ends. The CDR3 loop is CASSPGGLNNEQFF. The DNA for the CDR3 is TGTGCCAGCAGCCCCGGGGGACTTAACAATGAGCAGTTCTTC.

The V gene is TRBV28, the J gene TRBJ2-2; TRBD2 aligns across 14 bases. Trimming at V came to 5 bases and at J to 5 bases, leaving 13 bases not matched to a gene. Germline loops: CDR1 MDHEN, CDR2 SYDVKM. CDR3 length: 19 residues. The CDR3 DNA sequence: TGTGCCAGCAGTCGAATCCTGGGACTAGCGGGAGTTGGGACCGGGGAGCTGTTTTTT. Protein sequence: CASSRILGLAGVGTGELFF.

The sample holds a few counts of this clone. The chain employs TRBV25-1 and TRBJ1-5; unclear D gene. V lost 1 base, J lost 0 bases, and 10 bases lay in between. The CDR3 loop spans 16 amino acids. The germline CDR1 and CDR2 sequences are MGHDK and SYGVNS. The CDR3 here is CASSESSHNSNQPQHF. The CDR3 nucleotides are TGTGCCAGCAGTGAATCTTCCCACAATAGCAATCAGCCCCAGCATTTT.

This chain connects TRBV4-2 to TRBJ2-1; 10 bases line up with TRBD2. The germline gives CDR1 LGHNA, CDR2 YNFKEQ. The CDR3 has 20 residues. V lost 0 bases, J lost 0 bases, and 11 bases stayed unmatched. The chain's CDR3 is CASSQEASGGFLSSYNEQFF. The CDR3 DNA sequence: TGTGCCAGCAGCCAAGAAGCTAGCGGGGGATTTTTGAGCTCCTACAATGAGCAGTTCTTC.

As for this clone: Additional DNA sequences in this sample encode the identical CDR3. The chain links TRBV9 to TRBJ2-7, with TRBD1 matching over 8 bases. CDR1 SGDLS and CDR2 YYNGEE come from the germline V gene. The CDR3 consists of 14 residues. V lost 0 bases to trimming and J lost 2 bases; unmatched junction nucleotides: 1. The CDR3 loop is CASSVGTGPYEQYF. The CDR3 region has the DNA TGTGCCAGCAGCGTAGGGACAGGGCCCTACGAGCAGTACTTC. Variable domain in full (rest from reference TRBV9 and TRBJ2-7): DSGVTQTPKHLITATGQRVTLRCSPRSGDLSVYWYQQSLDQGLQFLIQYYNGEERAKGNILERFSAQQFPDLHSELNLSSLELGDSALYFCASSVGTGPYEQYFGPGTRLTVT.

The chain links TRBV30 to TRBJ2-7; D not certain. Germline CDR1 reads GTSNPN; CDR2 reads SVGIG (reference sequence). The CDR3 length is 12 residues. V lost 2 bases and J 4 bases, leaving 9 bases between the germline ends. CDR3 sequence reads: CAWSFHRYEQYF. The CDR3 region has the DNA TGTGCCTGGAGTTTCCATCGGTACGAGCAGTACTTC.

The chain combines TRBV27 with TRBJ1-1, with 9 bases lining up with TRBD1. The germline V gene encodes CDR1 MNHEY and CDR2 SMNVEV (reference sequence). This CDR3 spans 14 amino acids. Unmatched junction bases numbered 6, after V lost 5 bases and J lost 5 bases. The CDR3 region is CASSPTGGRTEAFF. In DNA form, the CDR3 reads TGTGCCAGCAGTCCCACAGGGGGCAGGACTGAAGCTTTCTTT.

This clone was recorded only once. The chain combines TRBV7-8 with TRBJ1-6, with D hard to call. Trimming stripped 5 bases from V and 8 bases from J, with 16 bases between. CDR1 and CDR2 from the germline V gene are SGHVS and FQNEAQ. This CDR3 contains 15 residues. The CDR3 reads CASSPPTVRDSPLHF. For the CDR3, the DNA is TGTGCCAGCAGCCCCCCGACGGTTCGGGATTCACCCCTCCACTTT.